This T cell receptor beta chain is from a study of regulatory T cells in long-lasting Graves disease. Across the study: Less than 3 months of antithyroid drugs had been taken by newly diagnosed Graves' patients.

Trimming removed 0 bases from V and 5 bases from J; junction bases left unmatched: 9. The germline gives CDR1 LGHDT, CDR2 YNNKEL (reference sequence). This CDR3 spans 16 amino acids. CDR3 regions were amplified by Arm-PCR using iRepertoire HTBI primers to build TCR beta libraries. TCRdb fed the multiplex PCR reads into MiXCR, producing one record per CDR3 protein. Of around 450,000 distinct CDR3 sequences listed, about 15% are singletons. This clonotype was picked up many times. This sample's time point: newly diagnosed GD, antithyroid drugs for less than 3 months. Making the TCR library involved RNA that had been extracted from PBMCs. These data were also reused for a study on T cells in Graves' hyperthyroidism and ophthalmopathy.

This clonotype was obtained from a woman aged 35 to 49 with Graves disease. The rearrangement links TRBV3-1 to TRBJ1-1, with 7 bases identical to TRBD1. This specimen was peripheral blood mononuclear cells (PBMCs), taken at new diagnosis, from a patient treated with antithyroid drugs. CDR3 in DNA: TGTGCCAGCAGCCAAGACTTGGGCAGGGGGGGAACTGAAGCTTTCTTT. Protein sequence: CASSQDLGRGGTEAFF. Supplemented by reference TRBV3-1 and TRBJ1-1, the full variable domain reads DTAVSQTPKYLVTQMGNDKSIKCEQNLGHDTMYWYKQDSKKFLKIMFSYNNKELIINETVPNRFSPKSPDKAHLNLHINSLELGDSAVYFCASSQDLGRGGTEAFFGQGTRLTVV.